This TCR beta chain was identified in a study of shared clonotypes between healthy human individuals. Generated by immunoSEQ multiplex PCR, the TCRdb table keeps only in-frame clones and is missing some. This table holds 300,000 or so clones, 74% found once. Trimming removed 3 bases from V and 3 bases from J; junction bases left unmatched: 8. The V gene's germline CDR1 is SGHDT and CDR2 YYEEEE. CDR3 length: 16 amino acids. The sequence came from a man aged 25 to 45 in good health. Sequenced input: memory CD4+ T cells sorted from blood. Noted subset: CD45RA-negative fraction. V usage is TRBV5-6 and J usage is TRBJ1-1, with 10 bases lining up with TRBD1. The CDR3 reads CASSSQSGTGDTEAFF. CDR3 in DNA: TGTGCCAGCAGCTCCCAATCCGGGACAGGGGACACTGAAGCTTTCTTT.